Only a few counts were recorded for the clone carrying this T cell receptor (beta chain). This CDR3 has 14 amino acids. Per germline, CDR1 LNHDA and CDR2 SQIVND (reference sequence). The germline V and J ends were trimmed by 8 bases and 4 bases, with 17 bases remaining between them. The data belong to a study of blood T cell repertoires in COVID-19. The overall study: Samples came from the United States, Italy and Spain, spanning acute and convalescent COVID-19. T cells, B-cell-depleted T cells, or PBMCs provided the cDNA or gDNA that served as material.

Original data processing: The assay estimated nucleated cells by amplifying reference gene primers. The repertoire was sequenced with immunoSEQ multiplex PCR; TCRdb's copy has only in-frame clones and lacks some. V and J calls and clone size are as listed in that table; D and trimming were resolved from the DNA. The sample lists fewer than 85,000 clones; roughly 77% were seen once. The chain is built from TRBV19 and TRBJ1-1; D possibly corresponds to TRBD1 (6 bases). The clonotype was recovered from a woman between 65 and 79 years old with acute or convalescent COVID-19. Sequencing was carried out using peripheral blood. CDR3 sequence: CASRAGAVGTEAFF. The CDR3 DNA reads TGTGCCAGTCGGGCAGGGGCCGTGGGCACTGAAGCTTTCTTT.